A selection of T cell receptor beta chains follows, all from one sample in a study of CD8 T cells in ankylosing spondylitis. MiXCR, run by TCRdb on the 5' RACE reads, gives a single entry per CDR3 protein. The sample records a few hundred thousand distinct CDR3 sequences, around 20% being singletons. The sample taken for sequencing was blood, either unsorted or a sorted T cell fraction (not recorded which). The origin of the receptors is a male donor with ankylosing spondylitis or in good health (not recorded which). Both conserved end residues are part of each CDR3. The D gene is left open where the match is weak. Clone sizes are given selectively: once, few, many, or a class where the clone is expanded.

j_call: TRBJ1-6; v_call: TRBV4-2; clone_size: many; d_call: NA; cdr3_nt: TGTGCCAGCAGCCTTCCGGGTTCGAATTCACCCCTCCACTTT; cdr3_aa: CASSLPGSNSPLHF
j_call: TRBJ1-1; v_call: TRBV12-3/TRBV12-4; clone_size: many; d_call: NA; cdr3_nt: TGTGCCAGCAGTTTAAGTTCAGGCGGGGTCGCTTTCTTT; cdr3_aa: CASSLSSGGVAFF
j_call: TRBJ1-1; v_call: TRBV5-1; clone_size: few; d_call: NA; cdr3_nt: TGCGCCAGCAGAATTACAGGGTCGTACACTGAAGCTTTCTTT; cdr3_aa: CASRITGSYTEAFF
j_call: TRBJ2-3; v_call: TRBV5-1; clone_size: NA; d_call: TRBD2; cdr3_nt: TGCGCCAGCAGCTCTGGAGGACTAGCGGGGCCTAGCACAGATACGCAGTATTTT; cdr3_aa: CASSSGGLAGPSTDTQYF
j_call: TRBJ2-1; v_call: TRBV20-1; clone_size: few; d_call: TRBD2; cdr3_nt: TGCAGTGCTAGAAGTGGGGGACTAGCCCCCAATGAGCAGTTCTTC; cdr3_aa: CSARSGGLAPNEQFF
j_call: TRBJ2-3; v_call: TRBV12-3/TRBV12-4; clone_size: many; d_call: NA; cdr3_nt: TGTGCCAGCAGCCAAGACATCCGGGCAGATACGCAGTATTTT; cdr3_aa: CASSQDIRADTQYF
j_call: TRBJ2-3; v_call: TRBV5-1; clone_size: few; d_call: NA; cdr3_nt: TGCGCCAGCAGCTTGGAGGGGTCCCGCGATACGCAGTATTTT; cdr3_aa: CASSLEGSRDTQYF
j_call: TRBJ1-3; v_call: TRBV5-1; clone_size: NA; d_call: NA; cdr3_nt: TGCGCCAGCAGCTCTACAGGACTTGGAAACACCATATATTTT; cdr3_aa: CASSSTGLGNTIYF
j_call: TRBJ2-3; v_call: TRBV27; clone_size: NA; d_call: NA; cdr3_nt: TGTGCCAGCAGTTTACGTGGGAGTCTCGGCACAGATACGCAGTATTTT; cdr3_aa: CASSLRGSLGTDTQYF
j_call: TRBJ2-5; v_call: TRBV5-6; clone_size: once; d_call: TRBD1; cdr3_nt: TGTGCCAGCAGCCATTGGGACAGCGAAGAGACCCAGTACTTC; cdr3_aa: CASSHWDSEETQYF
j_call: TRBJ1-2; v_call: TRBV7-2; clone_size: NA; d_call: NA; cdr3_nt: TGTGCCAGCAGCCGCGTTGGGCGGAGTAACTATGGCTACACCTTC; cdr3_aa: CASSRVGRSNYGYTF
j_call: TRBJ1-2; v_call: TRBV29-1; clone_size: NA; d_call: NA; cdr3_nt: TGCAGCGTTGAAGGGACGACCAAAGGCTACACCTTC; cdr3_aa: CSVEGTTKGYTF
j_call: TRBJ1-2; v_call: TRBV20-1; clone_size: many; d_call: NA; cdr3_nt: TGCAGTGCTAGGCCCCAGGGGAAGGACTATGGCTACACCTTC; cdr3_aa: CSARPQGKDYGYTF
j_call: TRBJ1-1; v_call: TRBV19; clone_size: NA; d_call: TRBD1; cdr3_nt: TGTGCCAGTAGGCCGGGACAGGGATTTCTTATGAACACTGAAGCTTTCTTT; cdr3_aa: CASRPGQGFLMNTEAFF
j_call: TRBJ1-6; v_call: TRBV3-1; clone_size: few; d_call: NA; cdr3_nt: TGTGCCAGCAGCCGAGGCGGGGTGGGTTCACCCCTCCACTTT; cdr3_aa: CASSRGGVGSPLHF
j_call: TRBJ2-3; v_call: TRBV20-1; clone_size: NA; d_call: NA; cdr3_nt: TGCAGTGCTTTGTGGGCGGGACTGAGAGATACGCAGTATTTT; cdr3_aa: CSALWAGLRDTQYF
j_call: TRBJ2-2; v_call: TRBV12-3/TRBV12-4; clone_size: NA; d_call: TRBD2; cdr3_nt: TGTGCCAGCAGTTTAGAGGGCGGGAGTTGGACCGGGGAGCTGTTTTTT; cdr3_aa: CASSLEGGSWTGELFF
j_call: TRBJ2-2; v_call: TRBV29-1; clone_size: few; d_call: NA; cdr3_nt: TGCAGCGTTAACCCAGGTTCGAACACCGGGGAGCTGTTTTTT; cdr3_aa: CSVNPGSNTGELFF
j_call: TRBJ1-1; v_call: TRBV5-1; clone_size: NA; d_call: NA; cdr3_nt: TGCGCCAGCAGCCCCGGACATGCGGATAAGGGTGAAGCTTTCTTT; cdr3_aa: CASSPGHADKGEAFF
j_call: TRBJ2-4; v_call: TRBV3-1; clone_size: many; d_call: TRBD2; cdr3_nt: TGTGCCAGCAGCCATGCGGGGGAAGGCAAAAACATTCAGTACTTC; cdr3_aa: CASSHAGEGKNIQYF
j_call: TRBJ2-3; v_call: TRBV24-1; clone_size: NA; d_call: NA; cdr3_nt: TGTGCCACCAGTAGGGGAGGACAGCTCACAGATACGCAGTATTTT; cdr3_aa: CATSRGGQLTDTQYF
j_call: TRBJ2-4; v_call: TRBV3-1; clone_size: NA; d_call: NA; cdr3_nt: TGTGCCAGCAGCCAAGATGGTGGAAAGGCTCGGATTCAGTACTTC; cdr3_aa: CASSQDGGKARIQYF
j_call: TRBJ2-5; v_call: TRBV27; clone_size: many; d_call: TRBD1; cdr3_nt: TGTGCCAGCAGTTCGCCACACAGGGGCGAAGAGACCCAGTACTTC; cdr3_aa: CASSSPHRGEETQYF
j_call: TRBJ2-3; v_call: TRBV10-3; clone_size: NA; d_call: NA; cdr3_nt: TGTGCCATCAGCAAGGGTTCTTCCACAGATACGCAGTATTTT; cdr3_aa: CAISKGSSTDTQYF
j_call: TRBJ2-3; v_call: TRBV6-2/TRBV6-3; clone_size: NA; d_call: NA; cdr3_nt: TGTGCCACCATACAGGGTGGTGCAGATACGCAGTATTTT; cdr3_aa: CATIQGGADTQYF
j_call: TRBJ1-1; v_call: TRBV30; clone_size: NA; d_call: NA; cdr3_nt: TGTGCCTGGAGTGCGGACCGGAACACTGAAGCTTTCTTT; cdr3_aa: CAWSADRNTEAFF
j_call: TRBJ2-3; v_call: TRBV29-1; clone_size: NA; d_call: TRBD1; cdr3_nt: TGCAGCGTTGGGACAGGGGGGGATACGCAGTATTTT; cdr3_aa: CSVGTGGDTQYF